This TCR beta chain was captured by sequencing in a study of breast tumors, draining lymph nodes, adjacent tissues. General study findings and limits: That most tumor T cells come from lymph nodes remained unproven. Tumor TCR diversity was below lymph nodes but above nontumor tissue. Luminal-like breast cancer showed significantly higher tumor–nontumor repertoire similarity than basal-like. Data fit most tumor T cells coming from lymph node, expanding in tumor.

This clonotype was seen repeatedly, ten times or more. The antigen remains undetermined. Germline assignment: CDR1 SQVTM and CDR2 ANQGSEA. V lost 6 bases and J lost 6, with 16 bases in between. This CDR3 is 13 amino acids long. TCRdb recomputed calls from the multiplex PCR reads with MiXCR, one row per CDR3 protein. Of about 35,000 distinct CDR3 sequences in the sample, over 30% were seen once. What was sequenced was breast tumor tissue. The clonotype originates from a female donor with breast cancer. Some clones in this sample may be carry-over from other donors' samples. V is TRBV29-1 and J is TRBJ2-3; a weak D match, TRBD2 (6 bases). Here the CDR3 reads CSVSEQAGDTQYF. CDR3 bases: TGCAGCGTCTCAGAACAGGCGGGGGATACGCAGTATTTT.